This TCR beta chain was captured in a study of T cells expressing NK-cell markers. Turning to the study itself: Seven donors tested HCMV-seropositive and one tested seronegative among the eight sequenced.

Findings and limits, study-wide: As a fraction of CD8+ T cells, dominant NKG2C+ clonotypes reached about 1.0-8% in more than five donors.

In regard to this clonotype: What it binds is not known.

Template switching by 5'RACE with UMIs generated the TCR beta cDNA. TCRdb re-called the 5' RACE reads and shows each CDR3 protein once, DNA omitted. The sample table sets out about 540,000 distinct CDR3 sequences. The TCR sequence derives from a man younger than 35 in good health. The sequencing input was blood T cells: a sorted CD56 or NKG2C T cell subset, CD4+ or CD8+ T cells, or bulk PBMC T cells (not recorded which).

The CDR3 sequence: CSVERQGETQYF. V gene TRBV29-1 combines with J gene TRBJ2-5. Germline assignment: CDR1 SQVTM and CDR2 ANQGSEA. The CDR3 loop spans 12 amino acids.